This TCR beta chain was sequenced for a study of spatial heterogeneity in lung cancer. Study overall: There were, on average, more than 8.5 raw-read appearances for each unique TCR and UMI combination. Broader study findings: Within tumors, counts of expanded alpha and beta TCRs tracked tumor mutation counts.

Time point specified: sample taken at primary tumor resection. Researchers sequenced whole RNA taken from tumor, nontumor lung or frozen PBMC without sorting. To note about this clonotype: Its antigen is currently unknown.

A distinct unique molecular identifier was carried by each TCR cDNA molecule. TCRdb re-called the 5' RACE reads through MiXCR, storing one row per CDR3 protein. The data contain about 10,000 distinct CDR3 sequences, over 6% of them seen just once; the ten biggest clones take up around 7.1%. V shed 7 bases and J 3 bases; nucleotides not matched to a gene: 11. CDR1 is MNHEY, CDR2 SVGEGT, per germline. The CDR3 has 15 residues. V gene TRBV6-2 or TRBV6-3 combines with J gene TRBJ2-5; 7 nucleotides match TRBD2. The sequence was collected from a female donor with early-stage non-small cell lung cancer. Here the sequenced sample was lung tumor tissue, taken at surgery. The CDR3 nucleotides read TGTGCCAGCACTGTCCTGGGACTATTAGAAGAGACCCAGTACTTC. Translated, it gives CASTVLGLLEETQYF.